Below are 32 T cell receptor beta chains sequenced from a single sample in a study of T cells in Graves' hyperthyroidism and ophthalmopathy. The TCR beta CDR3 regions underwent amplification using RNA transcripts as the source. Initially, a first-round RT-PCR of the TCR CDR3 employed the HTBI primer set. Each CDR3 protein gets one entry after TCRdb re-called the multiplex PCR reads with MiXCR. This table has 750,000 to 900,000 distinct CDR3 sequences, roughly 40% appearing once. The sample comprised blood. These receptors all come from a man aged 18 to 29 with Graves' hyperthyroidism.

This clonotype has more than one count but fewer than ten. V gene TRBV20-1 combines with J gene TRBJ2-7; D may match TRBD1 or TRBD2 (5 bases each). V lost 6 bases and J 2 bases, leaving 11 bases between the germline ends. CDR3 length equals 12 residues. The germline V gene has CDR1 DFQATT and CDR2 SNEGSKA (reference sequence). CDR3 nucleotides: TGCAGTGCCGGGGTGGGACCCTACGAGCAGTACTTC. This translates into CSAGVGPYEQYF.

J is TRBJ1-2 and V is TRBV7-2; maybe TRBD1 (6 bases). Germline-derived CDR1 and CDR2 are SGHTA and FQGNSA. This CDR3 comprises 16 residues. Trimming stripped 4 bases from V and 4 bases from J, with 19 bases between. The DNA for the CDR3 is TGTGCCAGCAGCTCAGTCGCGGGGGCAGGGGTCTATGGCTACACCTTC. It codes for CASSSVAGAGVYGYTF. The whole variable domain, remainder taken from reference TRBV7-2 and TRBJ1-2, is GAGVSQSPSNKVTEKGKDVELRCDPISGHTALYWYRQSLGQGLEFLIYFQGNSAPDKSGLPSDRFSAERTGGSVSTLTIQRTQQEDSAVYLCASSSVAGAGVYGYTFGSGTRLTVV.

The CDR3 DNA reads TGTGCCAGCAGCACCTTCTTAGGATACGAGCAGTACTTC. This codes for CASSTFLGYEQYF. The chain couples TRBV7-2 to TRBJ2-7; D remains unclear. Looked up from germline, CDR1 is SGHTA and CDR2 is FQGNSA. The germline V and J ends were trimmed by 5 bases and 4 bases, with 12 bases remaining between them. This CDR3 contains 13 residues.

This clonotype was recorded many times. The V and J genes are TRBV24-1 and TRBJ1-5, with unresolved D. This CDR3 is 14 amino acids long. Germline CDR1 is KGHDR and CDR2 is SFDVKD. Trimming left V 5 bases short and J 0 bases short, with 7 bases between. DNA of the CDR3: TGTGCCACCAGTGCGGGGTATAGCAATCAGCCCCAGCATTTT. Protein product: CATSAGYSNQPQHF.

The CDR3 sequence is CASSIDLSQIYEQYF. The CDR3 DNA reads TGTGCCAGTAGTATAGATCTATCACAGATCTACGAGCAGTACTTC. This sequence joins TRBV19 and TRBJ2-7, with D hard to call. Trimming removed 0 bases from V and 3 bases from J, with 12 bases in between. This CDR3 has 15 residues. The germline V gene has CDR1 LNHDA and CDR2 SQIVND (reference sequence). Variable domain in full (rest from reference TRBV19 and TRBJ2-7): DGGITQSPKYLFRKEGQNVTLSCEQNLNHDAMYWYRQDPGQGLRLIYYSQIVNDFQKGDIAEGYSVSREKKESFPLTVTSAQKNPTAFYLCASSIDLSQIYEQYFGPGTRLTVT.

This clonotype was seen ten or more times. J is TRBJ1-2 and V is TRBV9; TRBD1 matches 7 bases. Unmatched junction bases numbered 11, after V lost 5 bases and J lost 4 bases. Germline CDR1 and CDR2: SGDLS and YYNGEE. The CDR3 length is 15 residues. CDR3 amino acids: CASSPGEAGGYGYTF. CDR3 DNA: TGTGCCAGCAGTCCCGGGGAGGCAGGGGGCTATGGCTACACCTTC.

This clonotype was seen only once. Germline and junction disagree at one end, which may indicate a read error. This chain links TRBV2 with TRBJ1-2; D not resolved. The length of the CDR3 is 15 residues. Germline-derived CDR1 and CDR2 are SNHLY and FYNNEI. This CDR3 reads CASSDTASQYYGHTF. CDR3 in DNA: TGTGCCAGCAGTGATACAGCGAGTCAGTACTATGGCCACACCTTC.

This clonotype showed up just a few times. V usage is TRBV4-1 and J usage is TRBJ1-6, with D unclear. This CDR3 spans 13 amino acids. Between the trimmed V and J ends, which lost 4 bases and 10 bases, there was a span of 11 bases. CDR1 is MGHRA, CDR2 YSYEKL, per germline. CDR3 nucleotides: TGCGCCAGCAGCCCTGAGTTCGCCTCACCCCTCCACTTT. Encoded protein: CASSPEFASPLHF.

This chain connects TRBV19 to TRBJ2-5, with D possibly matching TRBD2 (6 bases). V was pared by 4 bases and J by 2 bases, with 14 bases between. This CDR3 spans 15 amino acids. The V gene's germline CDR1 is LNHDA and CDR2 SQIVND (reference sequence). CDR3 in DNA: TGTGCCAGTAGTAATCCGGGAGTCGATCAAGAGACCCAGTACTTC. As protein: CASSNPGVDQETQYF. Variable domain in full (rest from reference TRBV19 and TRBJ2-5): DGGITQSPKYLFRKEGQNVTLSCEQNLNHDAMYWYRQDPGQGLRLIYYSQIVNDFQKGDIAEGYSVSREKKESFPLTVTSAQKNPTAFYLCASSNPGVDQETQYFGPGTRLLVL.

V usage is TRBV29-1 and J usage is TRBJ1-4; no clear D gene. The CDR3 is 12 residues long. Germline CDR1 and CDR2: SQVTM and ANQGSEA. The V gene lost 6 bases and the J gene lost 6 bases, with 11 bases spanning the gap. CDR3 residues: CSVTGRDEKLFF. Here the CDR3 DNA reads TGCAGCGTCACCGGGAGGGATGAAAAACTGTTTTTT.

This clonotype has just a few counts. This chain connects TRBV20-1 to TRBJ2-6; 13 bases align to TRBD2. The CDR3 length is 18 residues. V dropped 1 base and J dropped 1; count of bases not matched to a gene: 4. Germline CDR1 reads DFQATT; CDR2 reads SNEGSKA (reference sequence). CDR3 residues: CSARVLAGGHSGANVLTF. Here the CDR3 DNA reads TGCAGTGCTAGAGTACTAGCGGGAGGGCATTCTGGGGCCAACGTCCTGACTTTC.

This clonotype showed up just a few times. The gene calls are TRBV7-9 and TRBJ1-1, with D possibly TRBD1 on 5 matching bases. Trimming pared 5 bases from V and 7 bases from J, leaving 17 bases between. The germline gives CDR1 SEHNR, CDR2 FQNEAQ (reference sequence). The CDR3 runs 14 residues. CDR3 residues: CASSRLGEVLEAFF. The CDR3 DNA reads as TGTGCCAGCAGCCGCTTGGGGGAGGTCCTTGAAGCTTTCTTT.

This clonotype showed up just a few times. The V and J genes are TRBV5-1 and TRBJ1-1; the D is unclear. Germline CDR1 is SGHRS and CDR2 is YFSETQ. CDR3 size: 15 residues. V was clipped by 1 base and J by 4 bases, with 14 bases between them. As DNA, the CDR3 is TGCGCCAGCAGCTTGTCGGTGGAGGCGGGCACTGAAGCTTTCTTT. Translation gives CASSLSVEAGTEAFF.

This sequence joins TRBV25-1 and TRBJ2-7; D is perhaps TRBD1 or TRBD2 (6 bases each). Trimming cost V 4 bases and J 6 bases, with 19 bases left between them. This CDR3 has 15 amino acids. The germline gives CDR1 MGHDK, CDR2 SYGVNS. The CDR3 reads CASSVGDGGRGEQYF. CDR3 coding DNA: TGTGCCAGCAGTGTGGGGGACGGGGGCAGGGGCGAGCAGTACTTC.

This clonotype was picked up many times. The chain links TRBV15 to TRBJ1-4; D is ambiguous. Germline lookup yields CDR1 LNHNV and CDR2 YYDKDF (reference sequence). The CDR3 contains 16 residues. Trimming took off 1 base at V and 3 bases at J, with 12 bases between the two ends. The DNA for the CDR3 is TGTGCCACCAGCAGAGCGGGCAGGTCGCCTAATGAAAAACTGTTTTTT. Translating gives CATSRAGRSPNEKLFF.

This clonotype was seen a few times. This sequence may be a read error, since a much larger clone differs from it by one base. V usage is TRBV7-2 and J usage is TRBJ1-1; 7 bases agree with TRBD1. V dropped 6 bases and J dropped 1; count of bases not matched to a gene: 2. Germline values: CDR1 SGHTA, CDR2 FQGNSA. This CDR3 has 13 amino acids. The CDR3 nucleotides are TGTGCCAGCAGACAGGGGTCGAACACTGAAGCTTTCTTT. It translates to CASRQGSNTEAFF.

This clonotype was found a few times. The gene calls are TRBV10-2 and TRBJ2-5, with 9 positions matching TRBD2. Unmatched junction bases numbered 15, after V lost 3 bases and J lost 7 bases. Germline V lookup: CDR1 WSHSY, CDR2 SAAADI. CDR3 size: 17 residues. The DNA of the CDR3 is TGCGCCAGCAGTGAACGGGATGGAGCGGGGGGCGGGGGGACCCAGTACTTC. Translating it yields CASSERDGAGGGGTQYF.

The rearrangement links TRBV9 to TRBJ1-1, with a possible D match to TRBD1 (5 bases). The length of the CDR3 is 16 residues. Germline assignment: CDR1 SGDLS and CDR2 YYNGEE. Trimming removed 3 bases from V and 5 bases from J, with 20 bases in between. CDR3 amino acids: CASSEAAGGVRTEAFF. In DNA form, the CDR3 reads TGTGCCAGCAGCGAGGCGGCGGGGGGGGTTCGGACTGAAGCTTTCTTT.

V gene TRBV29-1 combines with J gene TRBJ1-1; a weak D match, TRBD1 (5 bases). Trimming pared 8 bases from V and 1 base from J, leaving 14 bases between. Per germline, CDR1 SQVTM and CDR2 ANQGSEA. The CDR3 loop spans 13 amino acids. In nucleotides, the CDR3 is TGCAGCAGCCAGTGGGGGGAGAACACTGAAGCTTTCTTT. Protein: CSSQWGENTEAFF.

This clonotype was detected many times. Here the CDR3 DNA reads TGTGCCAGCAGTGCGGACAGGTTAGCCTCTGGGGCCAACGTCCTGACTTTC. Residues: CASSADRLASGANVLTF. The chain uses TRBV2 and TRBJ2-6, with TRBD1 matching 7 bases. V lost 4 bases, J lost 0 bases, and 6 bases stayed unmatched. CDR1 is SNHLY, CDR2 FYNNEI, per germline. The CDR3 is 17 residues long.

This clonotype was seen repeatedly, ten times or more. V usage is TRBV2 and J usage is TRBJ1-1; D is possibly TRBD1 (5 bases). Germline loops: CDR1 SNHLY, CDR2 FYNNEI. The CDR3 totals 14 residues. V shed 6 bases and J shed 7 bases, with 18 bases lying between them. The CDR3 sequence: CASRPDGAEGEAFF. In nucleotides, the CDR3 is TGTGCCAGCAGGCCCGATGGGGCAGAGGGTGAAGCTTTCTTT. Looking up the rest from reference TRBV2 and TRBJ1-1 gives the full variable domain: EPEVTQTPSHQVTQMGQEVILRCVPISNHLYFYWYRQILGQKVEFLVSFYNNEISEKSEIFDDQFSVERPDGSNFTLKIRSTKLEDSAMYFCASRPDGAEGEAFFGQGTRLTVV.

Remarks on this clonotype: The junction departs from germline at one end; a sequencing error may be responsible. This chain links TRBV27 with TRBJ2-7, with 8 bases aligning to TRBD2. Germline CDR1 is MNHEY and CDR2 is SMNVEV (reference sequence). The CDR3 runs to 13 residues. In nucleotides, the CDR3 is TGTGCCAGCAGTTTAACCTCCGGGAGGGCCCTAAACTTC. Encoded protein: CASSLTSGRALNF.

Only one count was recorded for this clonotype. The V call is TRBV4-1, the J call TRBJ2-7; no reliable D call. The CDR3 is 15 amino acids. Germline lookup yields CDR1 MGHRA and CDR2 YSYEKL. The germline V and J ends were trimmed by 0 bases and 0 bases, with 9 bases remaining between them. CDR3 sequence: CASSQDPGDSYEQYF. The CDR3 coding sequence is TGCGCCAGCAGCCAAGATCCGGGCGACTCCTACGAGCAGTACTTC.

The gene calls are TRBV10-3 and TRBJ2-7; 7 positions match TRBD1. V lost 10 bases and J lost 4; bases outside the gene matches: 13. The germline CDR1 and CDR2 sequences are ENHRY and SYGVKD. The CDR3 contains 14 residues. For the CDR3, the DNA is TGTGCCAGTTCCACGGGACAGAGGGGATACGAGCAGTACTTC. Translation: CASSTGQRGYEQYF.

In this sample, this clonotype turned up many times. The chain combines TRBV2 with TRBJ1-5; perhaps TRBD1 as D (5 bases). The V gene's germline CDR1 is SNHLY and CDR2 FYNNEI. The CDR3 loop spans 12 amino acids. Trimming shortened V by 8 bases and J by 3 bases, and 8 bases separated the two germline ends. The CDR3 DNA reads TGTGCCAGCGCAGGGACCAATCAGCCCCAGCATTTT. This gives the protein CASAGTNQPQHF.

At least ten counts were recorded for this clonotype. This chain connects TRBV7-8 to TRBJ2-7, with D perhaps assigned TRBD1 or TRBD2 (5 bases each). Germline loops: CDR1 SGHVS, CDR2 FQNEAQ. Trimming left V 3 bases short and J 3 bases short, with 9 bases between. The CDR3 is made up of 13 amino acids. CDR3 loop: CASSLMGDYEQYF. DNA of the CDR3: TGTGCCAGCAGCTTGATGGGGGACTACGAGCAGTACTTC.

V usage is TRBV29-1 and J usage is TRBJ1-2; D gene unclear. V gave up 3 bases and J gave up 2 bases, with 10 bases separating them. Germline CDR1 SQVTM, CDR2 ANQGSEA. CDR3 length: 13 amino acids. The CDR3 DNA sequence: TGCAGCGTTGATGTGAGGGTGAACTATGGCTACACCTTC. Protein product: CSVDVRVNYGYTF.

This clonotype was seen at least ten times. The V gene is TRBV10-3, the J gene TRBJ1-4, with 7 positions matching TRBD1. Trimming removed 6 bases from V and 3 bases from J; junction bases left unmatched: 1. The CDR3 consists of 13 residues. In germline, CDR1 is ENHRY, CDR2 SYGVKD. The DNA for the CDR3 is TGTGCCATCAGGGGACAGTCTAATGAAAAACTGTTTTTT. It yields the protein CAIRGQSNEKLFF.

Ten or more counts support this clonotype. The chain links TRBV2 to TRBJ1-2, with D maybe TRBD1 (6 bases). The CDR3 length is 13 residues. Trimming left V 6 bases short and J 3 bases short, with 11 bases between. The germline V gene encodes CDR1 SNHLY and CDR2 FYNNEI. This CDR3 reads CASSMTGYYGYTF. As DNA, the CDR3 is TGTGCCAGCAGCATGACAGGATACTATGGCTACACCTTC.

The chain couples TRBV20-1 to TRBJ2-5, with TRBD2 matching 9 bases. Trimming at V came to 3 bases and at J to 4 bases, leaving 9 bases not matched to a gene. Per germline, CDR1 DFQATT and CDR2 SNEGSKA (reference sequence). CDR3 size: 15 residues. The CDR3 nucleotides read TGCAGTGCTAGCTGGCGGGGGGGGGCCGGAGAGACCCAGTACTTC. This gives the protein CSASWRGGAGETQYF.

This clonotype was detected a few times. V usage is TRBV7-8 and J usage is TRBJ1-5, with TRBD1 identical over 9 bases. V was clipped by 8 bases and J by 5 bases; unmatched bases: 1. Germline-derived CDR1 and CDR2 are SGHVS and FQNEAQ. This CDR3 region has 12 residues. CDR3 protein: CASGQGYQPQHF. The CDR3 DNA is TGTGCCAGCGGACAGGGGTATCAGCCCCAGCATTTT.

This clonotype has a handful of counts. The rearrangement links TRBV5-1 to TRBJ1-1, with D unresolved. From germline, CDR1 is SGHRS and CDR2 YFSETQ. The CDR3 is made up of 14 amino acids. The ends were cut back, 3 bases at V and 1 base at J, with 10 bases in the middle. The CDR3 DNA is TGCGCCAGCAGCTACCTGACGGAGAACACTGAAGCTTTCTTT. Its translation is CASSYLTENTEAFF.